These 9 T cell receptor beta chains were all obtained from the same sample, sequenced in a study of blood T cell repertoires in COVID-19. The protocol was immunoSEQ multiplex PCR, while the TCRdb copy is restricted to in-frame clones and leaves out a portion. The sample consists of 46,000 or so clones, over 75% of them appearing once. The sequencing sample was made of peripheral blood. The receptor set was obtained from a woman aged 80 or older with COVID-19, enrolled during active disease.

CDR3 coding DNA: TGTGCCAGCAGCTTAGGGCCTAGCGGGGGGGGCACAGATACGCAGTATTTT. Protein: CASSLGPSGGGTDTQYF. V gene TRBV7-2 combines with J gene TRBJ2-3; TRBD2 matches at 12 bases. The CDR3 runs 17 residues. The trim removed 1 base at V and 1 base at J, leaving 3 bases unmatched. Germline lookup yields CDR1 SGHTA and CDR2 FQGNSA. Drawing the rest from reference TRBV7-2 and TRBJ2-3, the complete variable domain is GAGVSQSPSNKVTEKGKDVELRCDPISGHTALYWYRQSLGQGLEFLIYFQGNSAPDKSGLPSDRFSAERTGGSVSTLTIQRTQQEDSAVYLCASSLGPSGGGTDTQYFGPGTRLTVL.

The J gene is TRBJ2-7, the V gene TRBV7-2, with D unresolved. The CDR3 loop spans 15 amino acids. The V gene lost 3 bases and the J gene lost 0 bases, with 12 bases spanning the gap. Looked up from germline, CDR1 is SGHTA and CDR2 is FQGNSA. CDR3 residues: CASSLTSIGSYEQYF. The CDR3 bases are TGTGCCAGCAGCTTGACTTCCATAGGCTCCTACGAGCAGTACTTC.

The chain is built from TRBV4-3 and TRBJ2-1; D is undetermined. Between the trimmed V and J ends, which lost 0 bases and 5 bases, there was a span of 11 bases. CDR3 length equals 15 residues. Germline loops: CDR1 LGHNA, CDR2 YSLEER. CDR3 region: CASSQDRRLNNEQFF. The CDR3 region has the DNA TGCGCCAGCAGCCAAGATAGGAGACTCAACAATGAGCAGTTCTTC.

V gene TRBV9 combines with J gene TRBJ1-1, with 7 bases fitting TRBD1. This CDR3 region has 17 residues. Germline V gives CDR1 SGDLS, CDR2 YYNGEE. The V and J ends lost 1 base and 0 bases, in that order; junction bases with no gene match: 9. The CDR3 sequence is CASSVFGTADMNTEAFF. The CDR3 coding sequence is TGTGCCAGCAGCGTATTTGGGACAGCAGACATGAACACTGAAGCTTTCTTT.

This clone was detected many times. The chain employs TRBV6-2 or TRBV6-3 and TRBJ1-2; TRBD1 might be the D (5 bases). Trimming took 0 bases from V and 2 from J, leaving 7 bases between them. The CDR3 is 14 amino acids. Germline V gene sequence: CDR1 MNHEY, CDR2 SVGEGT. CDR3: CASSYSAGNYGYTF. CDR3 DNA sequence: TGTGCCAGCAGTTACTCGGCAGGGAACTATGGCTACACCTTC.

The gene calls are TRBV4-2 and TRBJ2-3, with TRBD2 matching 8 bases. The germline V gene has CDR1 LGHNA and CDR2 YNFKEQ. The CDR3 spans 17 residues. Losses at the gene ends were 0 bases for V and 4 bases for J; bases not matched to a gene: 9. CDR3 loop: CASSQDGAGGGSDTQYF. CDR3 DNA sequence: TGTGCCAGCAGCCAAGATGGGGCGGGGGGCGGATCAGATACGCAGTATTTT.

The chain is built from TRBV24-1 and TRBJ2-1, with D perhaps TRBD2 (6 bases). V was clipped by 1 base and J by 0 bases, with 15 bases between them. CDR1 and CDR2 from the germline V gene are KGHDR and SFDVKD. This CDR3 is built from 18 residues. Here the CDR3 reads CATSDFRSGQSSYNEQFF. The CDR3 region has the DNA TGTGCCACCAGTGATTTTAGGAGCGGGCAGAGCTCCTACAATGAGCAGTTCTTC.

The chain couples TRBV6-5 to TRBJ2-7, with D perhaps TRBD1 (6 bases). Germline CDR1 is MNHEY and CDR2 is SVGAGI. The CDR3 totals 12 residues. V was pared by 10 bases and J by 7 bases, with 17 bases between. The CDR3 loop is CAIRDTTKEQYF. In DNA, the CDR3 is TGTGCCATCCGGGACACAACCAAAGAGCAGTACTTC.

The chain couples TRBV6-6 to TRBJ1-2; the D is unclear. This CDR3 has 13 residues. V was shortened by 2 bases and J by 7 bases, with 11 bases between the two germline ends. Germline-derived CDR1 and CDR2 are MNHNY and SVGAGI (reference sequence). This chain's CDR3 is CASSYEGAGGYTF. In DNA, the CDR3 is TGTGCCAGCAGTTACGAGGGAGCCGGTGGCTACACCTTC.